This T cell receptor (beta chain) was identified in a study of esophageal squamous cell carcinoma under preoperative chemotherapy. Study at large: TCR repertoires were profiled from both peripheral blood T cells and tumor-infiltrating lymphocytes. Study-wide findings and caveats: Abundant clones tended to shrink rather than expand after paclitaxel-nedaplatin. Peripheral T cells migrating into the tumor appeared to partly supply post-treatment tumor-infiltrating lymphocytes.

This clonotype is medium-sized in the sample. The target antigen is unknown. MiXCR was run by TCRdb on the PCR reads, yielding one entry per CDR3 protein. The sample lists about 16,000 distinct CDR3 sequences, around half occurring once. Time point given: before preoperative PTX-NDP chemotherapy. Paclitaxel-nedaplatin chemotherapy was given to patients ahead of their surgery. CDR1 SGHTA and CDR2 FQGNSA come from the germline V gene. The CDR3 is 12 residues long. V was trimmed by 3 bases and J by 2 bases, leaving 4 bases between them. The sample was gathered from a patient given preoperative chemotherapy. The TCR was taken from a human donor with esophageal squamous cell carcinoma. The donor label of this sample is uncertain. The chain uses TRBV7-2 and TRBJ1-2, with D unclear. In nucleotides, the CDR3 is TGTGCCAGCAGCTTGCGGAACTATGGCTACACCTTC. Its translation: CASSLRNYGYTF.